A single sample gave rise to the 21 T cell receptor beta chains below, sequenced in a study of T cell responses to AZD1222 COVID-19 vaccine. The method was immunoSEQ multiplex PCR; TCRdb's version includes in-frame clones alone and lacks a portion of them. The table has about 200,000 clones, 91% seen once; the top ten hold about 3.5%. This sample comprised peripheral blood, obtained 28 days after the second AZD1222 dose. Every receptor here comes from an adult who received the AZD1222 COVID-19 vaccine.

This clone was observed once. The chain is built from TRBV7-3 and TRBJ1-1; 7 bases fit TRBD1. The J segment lost 0 bases and the V segment lost 2 bases, leaving 0 bases of the junction unmatched. CDR1 and CDR2 from the germline V gene are SGHTA and FQGTGA. The CDR3 has 14 amino acids. This CDR3 reads CASSLDRVNTEAFF. In DNA form, the CDR3 reads TGTGCCAGCAGCTTAGACAGGGTGAACACTGAAGCTTTCTTT. The complete variable domain, with remaining parts taken from reference TRBV7-3 and TRBJ1-1, reads GAGVSQTPSNKVTEKGKYVELRCDPISGHTALYWYRQSLGQGPEFLIYFQGTGAADDSGLPNDRFFAVRPEGSVSTLKIQRTERGDSAVYLCASSLDRVNTEAFFGQGTRLTVV.

This chain links TRBV27 with TRBJ2-7; TRBD2 matches at 9 bases. The CDR3 runs to 14 residues. V was pared by 4 bases and J by 4 bases, with 5 bases of the junction left unmatched. Germline lookup yields CDR1 MNHEY and CDR2 SMNVEV (reference sequence). CDR3 coding DNA: TGTGCCAGCAGTTCGGCGGGAGGGCCTTACGAGCAGTACTTC. It translates to CASSSAGGPYEQYF.

This chain links TRBV18 with TRBJ1-2, with D perhaps TRBD1 (5 bases). The germline V gene encodes CDR1 KGHSH and CDR2 LQKENI. Trimming stripped 3 bases from V and 4 bases from J, with 9 bases between. The CDR3 covers 13 residues. The CDR3 loop is CASSPGGVYGYTF. Here the CDR3 DNA reads TGTGCCAGCTCACCCGGGGGAGTCTATGGCTACACCTTC.

This rearrangement joins TRBV30 to TRBJ2-7; possibly TRBD1 for D (5 bases). V was pared by 0 bases and J by 4 bases, with 19 bases between. Germline V gene sequence: CDR1 GTSNPN, CDR2 SVGIG (reference sequence). The CDR3 totals 16 residues. The CDR3 sequence: CAWSVRGAAESYEQYF. The CDR3 DNA sequence: TGTGCCTGGAGTGTACGTGGGGCAGCTGAGTCGTACGAGCAGTACTTC.

V usage is TRBV28 and J usage is TRBJ1-1, with unresolved D. The germline gives CDR1 MDHEN, CDR2 SYDVKM. V lost 6 bases to trimming and J lost 10 bases, with 18 bases between them. The CDR3 covers 13 residues. The CDR3 nucleotides are TGTGCCAGCAGGCCCCTCATAGGTCCTCGAGCTTTCTTT. This translates into CASRPLIGPRAFF. Drawing the rest from reference TRBV28 and TRBJ1-1, the complete variable domain is DVKVTQSSRYLVKRTGEKVFLECVQDMDHENMFWYRQDPGLGLRLIYFSYDVKMKEKGDIPEGYSVSREKKERFSLILESASTNQTSMYLCASRPLIGPRAFFGQGTRLTVV.

The rearrangement links TRBV27 to TRBJ1-1, with TRBD1 identical over 9 bases. This CDR3 comprises 18 residues. The J segment lost 1 base and the V segment lost 5 bases, leaving 14 bases of the junction unmatched. Germline CDR1 and CDR2: MNHEY and SMNVEV (reference sequence). As DNA, the CDR3 is TGTGCCAGCAGTCTCCGCAGACAGGGGGGTTTGCCGAACACTGAAGCTTTCTTT. It yields the protein CASSLRRQGGLPNTEAFF.

In DNA, the CDR3 is TGTGCCAGCAGTGAAAGGAGTACCTCGGGCACAGATACGCAGTATTTT. Protein: CASSERSTSGTDTQYF. The chain recombines TRBV6-1 with TRBJ2-3; no reliable D call. V was shortened by 2 bases and J by 1 base, with 13 bases between the two germline ends. In germline, CDR1 is MNHNS, CDR2 SASEGT. The CDR3 runs to 16 residues.

V is TRBV12-5 and J is TRBJ1-1; D is possibly TRBD1 (5 bases). This CDR3 spans 16 amino acids. The germline gives CDR1 LGHNT, CDR2 FRNRAP. Between the trimmed V and J ends, which lost 0 bases and 5 bases, there was a span of 16 bases. CDR3 protein: CASGLVLSQGGTEAFF. CDR3 nucleotide sequence: TGTGCTAGTGGTTTGGTATTATCCCAGGGAGGGACTGAAGCTTTCTTT.

This chain joins TRBV7-6 and TRBJ2-3; D remains unclear. In germline, CDR1 is SGHVS, CDR2 FNYEAQ. The CDR3 runs to 11 residues. Trimming removed 3 bases at V and 4 bases at J, with 2 bases between. The CDR3 protein is CASSLADTQYF. The CDR3 nucleotides read TGTGCCAGCAGCTTGGCAGATACGCAGTATTTT.

V gene TRBV28 combines with J gene TRBJ2-4; tentative D call: TRBD2 (5 bases). Germline V gene data show CDR1 as MDHEN and CDR2 as SYDVKM. Between the trimmed V and J ends, which lost 4 bases and 0 bases, there was a span of 13 bases. CDR3 length: 16 residues. The CDR3 coding sequence is TGTGCCAGCAGTTCAAGGGAGTGGTTAGCCAAAAACATTCAGTACTTC. Protein: CASSSREWLAKNIQYF.

The chain couples TRBV7-9 to TRBJ1-3; D unresolved. CDR1 is SEHNR and CDR2 is FQNEAQ in the germline V gene (reference sequence). V gave up 2 bases and J gave up 6 bases, with 11 bases separating them. The CDR3 loop spans 14 amino acids. CDR3 in amino acids: CASSLPAIENTIYF. The CDR3 bases are TGTGCCAGCAGCTTACCCGCTATCGAAAACACCATATATTTT. Full variable domain (rest looked up from reference TRBV7-9 and TRBJ1-3): DTGVSQNPRHKITKRGQNVTFRCDPISEHNRLYWYRQTLGQGPEFLTYFQNEAQLEKSRLLSDRFSAERPKGSFSTLEIQRTEQGDSAMYLCASSLPAIENTIYFGEGSWLTVV.

The gene calls are TRBV3-1 (or the pseudogene TRBV3-2) and TRBJ1-2, with 8 bases lining up with TRBD1. The CDR3 totals 14 residues. Looked up from germline, CDR1 is LGHDT and CDR2 is YNNKEL (reference sequence). V gave up 2 bases and J gave up 6 bases; unmatched junction bases: 5. The DNA for the CDR3 is TGTGCCAGCAGCCAAAGACAGGGGACACATGGCTACACCTTC. Protein product: CASSQRQGTHGYTF.

This chain connects TRBV4-2 to TRBJ1-3; D ambiguous. Germline assignment: CDR1 LGHNA and CDR2 YNFKEQ. Between the trimmed V and J ends, which lost 0 bases and 0 bases, there was a span of 12 bases. The CDR3 has 17 residues. DNA of the CDR3: TGTGCCAGCAGCCAAGATAGGAGCCGAAGCTCTGGAAACACCATATATTTT. It translates to CASSQDRSRSSGNTIYF.

This chain joins TRBV28 and TRBJ2-5; 9 bases match TRBD1. Germline V lookup: CDR1 MDHEN, CDR2 SYDVKM. CDR3 length equals 15 residues. After removal of 8 bases from V and 5 bases from J, the junction contained 12 bases not matched to a gene. The CDR3, as DNA: TGTGCCAGCGGCGATGGACAGGGGTGGAGGGAGACCCAGTACTTC. Amino acid sequence: CASGDGQGWRETQYF.

V and J are TRBV10-2 and TRBJ1-5, with 7 bases aligning to TRBD1. The CDR3 runs 15 residues. Germline trimming cut 2 bases from V and 4 bases from J; bases unmatched to any gene: 5. CDR1 is WSHSY and CDR2 is SAAADI in the germline V gene. The CDR3 nucleotides read TGCGCCAGCAGTGAGATGACAGGGTTTAATCAGCCCCAGCATTTT. Translating gives CASSEMTGFNQPQHF.

The chain couples TRBV9 to TRBJ2-7, with D possibly matching TRBD2 (6 bases). In germline, CDR1 is SGDLS, CDR2 YYNGEE. Trimming cost V 0 bases and J 0 bases, with 22 bases left between them. CDR3 size: 19 residues. The CDR3 bases are TGTGCCAGCAGCGTAGAGGACCGCCCCGGGGGTAGCGGCTCCTACGAGCAGTACTTC. It yields the protein CASSVEDRPGGSGSYEQYF. Complete variable domain (other parts from reference TRBV9 and TRBJ2-7): DSGVTQTPKHLITATGQRVTLRCSPRSGDLSVYWYQQSLDQGLQFLIQYYNGEERAKGNILERFSAQQFPDLHSELNLSSLELGDSALYFCASSVEDRPGGSGSYEQYFGPGTRLTVT.

The chain joins TRBV11-3 to TRBJ2-1, with D unresolved. The V end lost 2 bases, the J end lost 7 bases, and 15 bases lay between the germline ends. From germline, CDR1 is SGHNT and CDR2 YENEEA. The CDR3 is 15 amino acids. CDR3 DNA sequence: TGTGCCAGCAGCTTATCCCCTGGAAAGGGAAATGAGCAGTTCTTC. This encodes CASSLSPGKGNEQFF.

V gene TRBV11-2 combines with J gene TRBJ1-4, with 8 bases matching TRBD1. This CDR3 has 15 amino acids. CDR1 and CDR2 (germline): SGHAT, FQNNGV. V lost 5 bases, J lost 3 bases, and 5 bases stayed unmatched. The chain's CDR3 is CASSALTGANEKLFF. CDR3 DNA: TGTGCCAGCAGCGCTTTGACAGGGGCTAATGAAAAACTGTTTTTT.

The CDR3 here is CASSPRGRTDGNTIYF. For the CDR3, the DNA is TGTGCCAGCAGCCCTCGGGGCAGAACCGACGGAAACACCATATATTTT. V usage is TRBV6-6 and J usage is TRBJ1-3; weak D call: TRBD1 (5 bases). Germline assignment: CDR1 MNHNY and CDR2 SVGAGI (reference sequence). The CDR3 contains 16 residues. V lost 6 bases and J 4 bases, leaving 19 bases between the germline ends.

V usage is TRBV2 and J usage is TRBJ2-3; D not resolved. The CDR3 totals 14 residues. Germline V lookup: CDR1 SNHLY, CDR2 FYNNEI. Trimming took off 7 bases at V and 2 bases at J, with 13 bases between the two ends. The CDR3 protein is CASNPFTFTDTQYF. The CDR3 nucleotides read TGTGCCAGCAATCCCTTTACCTTCACAGATACGCAGTATTTT.

The CDR3 protein is CASNLLGQDYGYTF. The CDR3 bases are TGTGCCAGTAACCTTTTGGGGCAAGACTATGGCTACACCTTC. The V call is TRBV19, the J call TRBJ1-2; perhaps TRBD1 as D (5 bases). This CDR3 region has 14 residues. Trimming removed 7 bases from V and 3 bases from J, with 15 bases in between. From germline, CDR1 is LNHDA and CDR2 SQIVND (reference sequence).